This T cell receptor beta chain comes out of a study of blood T cell repertoires in COVID-19. Study-level background: Material from acute and convalescent COVID-19 was sourced from the United States, Italy and Spain. PBMCs, B-cell-depleted T cells, or T cells provided the cDNA or gDNA that made up the material.

Under the authors' procedure: Amplification from reference gene primers served as the basis for estimated nucleated cell counts. The method was immunoSEQ multiplex PCR; TCRdb's version includes in-frame clones alone and lacks a portion of them. D and trimming come from the DNA, and the V and J calls and clone size come from that table. The sample contains around 100,000 clones, roughly 90% of which appear only once. Material: peripheral blood. The source is a woman aged 55-69 years with acute or convalescent COVID-19.

DNA for the CDR3: TGTGCCAGTAGTCACAGGGGTGGGGTGGAAAAACTGTTTTTT. As protein: CASSHRGGVEKLFF. This chain links TRBV19 with TRBJ1-4; 7 nucleotides line up with TRBD1. There are 14 residues in the CDR3. The ends lost 5 bases at V and 8 bases at J; junction bases unmatched: 8. Germline V gives CDR1 LNHDA, CDR2 SQIVND (reference sequence). Supplemented by reference TRBV19 and TRBJ1-4, the full variable domain reads DGGITQSPKYLFRKEGQNVTLSCEQNLNHDAMYWYRQDPGQGLRLIYYSQIVNDFQKGDIAEGYSVSREKKESFPLTVTSAQKNPTAFYLCASSHRGGVEKLFFGSGTQLSVL.